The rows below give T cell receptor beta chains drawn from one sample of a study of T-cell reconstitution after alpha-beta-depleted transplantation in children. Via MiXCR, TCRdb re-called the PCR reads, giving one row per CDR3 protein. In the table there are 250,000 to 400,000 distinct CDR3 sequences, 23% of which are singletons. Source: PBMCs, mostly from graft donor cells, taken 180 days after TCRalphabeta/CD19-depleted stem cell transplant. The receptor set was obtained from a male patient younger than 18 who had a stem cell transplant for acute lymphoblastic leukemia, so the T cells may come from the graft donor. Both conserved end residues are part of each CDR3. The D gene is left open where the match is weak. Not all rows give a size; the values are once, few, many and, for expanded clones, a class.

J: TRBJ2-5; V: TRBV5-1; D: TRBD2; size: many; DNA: TGCGCCAGCAGAAAACTAGCGGGGCGAGAGACCCAGTACTTC; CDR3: CASRKLAGRETQYF
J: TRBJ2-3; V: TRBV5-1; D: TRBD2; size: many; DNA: TGCGCCAGCAGCTTGGCTAGCGGGAGGACGGATACGCAGTATTTT; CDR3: CASSLASGRTDTQYF
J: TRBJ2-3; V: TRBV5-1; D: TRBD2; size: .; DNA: TGCGCCAGCAGCTTGGCGGGGAGGGAAACAGATACGCAGTATTTT; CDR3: CASSLAGRETDTQYF
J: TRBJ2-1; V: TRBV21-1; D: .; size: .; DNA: TGTGCCAGCAGCAAAGGTACGGCAAGCGAAACGTTCTTC; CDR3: CASSKGTASETFF
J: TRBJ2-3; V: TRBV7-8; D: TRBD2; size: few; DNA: TGTGCCAGCAGCATAAGCGGGAGTAAGACAGATACGCAGTATTTT; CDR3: CASSISGSKTDTQYF
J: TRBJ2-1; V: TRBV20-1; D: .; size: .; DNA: TGCAGTGCTAGTAAAGGGGTGGAGCAGTTCTTC; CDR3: CSASKGVEQFF
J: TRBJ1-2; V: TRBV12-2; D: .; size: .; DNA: TGTGCAAGTCGCTTCAGGGGGGGCAGGGGGCGAAGAAGCTATGGCTACACCTTC; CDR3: CASRFRGGRGRRSYGYTF
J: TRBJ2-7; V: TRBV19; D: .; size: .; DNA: TGTGCCAGTAGTGTCTCAAGGTACGAGCAGTACTTC; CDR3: CASSVSRYEQYF
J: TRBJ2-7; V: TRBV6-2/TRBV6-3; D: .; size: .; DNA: TGTGCCAGCAGGCGTGGGGCCGTACGATGGGAGCAGTACTTC; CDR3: CASRRGAVRWEQYF
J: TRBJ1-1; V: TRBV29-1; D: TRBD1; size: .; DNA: TGCAGCGTTGAATCCCAGACAGGGCCTGAAGCTTTCTTT; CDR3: CSVESQTGPEAFF
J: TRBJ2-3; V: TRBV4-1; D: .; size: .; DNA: TGCGCCAGCAGCCAATATGCAGATACGCAGTATTTT; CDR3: CASSQYADTQYF
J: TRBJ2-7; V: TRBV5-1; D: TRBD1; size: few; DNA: TGCGCCAGCAGCTCTGGGACCCTTCTTCGGGACAGATACGAGCAGTACTTC; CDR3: CASSSGTLLRDRYEQYF
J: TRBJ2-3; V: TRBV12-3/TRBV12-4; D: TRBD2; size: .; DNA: TGTGCCAGCAGTTTAGGCGGGACTAGCTCAGATACGCAGTATTTT; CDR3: CASSLGGTSSDTQYF
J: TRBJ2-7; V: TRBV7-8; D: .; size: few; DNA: TGTGCCAGCAGCTTAGGGACTTCGTGGTCCTACGAGCAGTACTTC; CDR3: CASSLGTSWSYEQYF
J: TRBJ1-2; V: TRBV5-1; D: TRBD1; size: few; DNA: TGCGCCAGCAGCTTGATGGTCGGGACAGCCTTTAACTATGGCTACACCTTC; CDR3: CASSLMVGTAFNYGYTF
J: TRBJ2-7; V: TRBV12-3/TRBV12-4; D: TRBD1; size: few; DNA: TGTGCCAGCAGTTTGGATAGGACAGGGAAATCCTACGAGCAGTACTTC; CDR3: CASSLDRTGKSYEQYF
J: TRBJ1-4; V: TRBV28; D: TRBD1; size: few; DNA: TGTGCCAGCAGCTGGACAGGGAGACTGTTTTTT; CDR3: CASSWTGRLFF
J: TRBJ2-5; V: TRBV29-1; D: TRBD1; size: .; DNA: TGCAGCACCTCCGGGACAGCCCAAGAGACCCAGTACTTC; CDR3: CSTSGTAQETQYF
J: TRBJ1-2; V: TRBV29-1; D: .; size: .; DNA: TGCAGCGCCCGGGACGTTTATGGCTACACCTTC; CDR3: CSARDVYGYTF
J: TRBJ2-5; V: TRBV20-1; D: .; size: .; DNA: TGCAGTGATGAAGAACCTAGAGAGACCCAGTACTTC; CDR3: CSDEEPRETQYF
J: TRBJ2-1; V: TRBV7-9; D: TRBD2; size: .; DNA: TGTGCCAGCAGCTTAAAGGGCCTTGTAGCGGGAGACGCCTACAATGAGCAGTTCTTC; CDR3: CASSLKGLVAGDAYNEQFF
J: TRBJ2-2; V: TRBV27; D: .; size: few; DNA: TGTGCCAGCAGTTTAGCACCACTGCCTGGGACCGGGGAGCTGTTTTTT; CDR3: CASSLAPLPGTGELFF
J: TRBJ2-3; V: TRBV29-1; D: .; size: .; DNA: TGCAGCGTTGGGTCGACGGGCACAGATACGCAGTATTTT; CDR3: CSVGSTGTDTQYF
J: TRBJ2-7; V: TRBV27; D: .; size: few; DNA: TGTGCCAGCAGTGAAACCTTACTAGCCTCCTACGAGCAGTACTTC; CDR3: CASSETLLASYEQYF
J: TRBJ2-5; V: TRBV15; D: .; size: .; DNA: TGTGCCACCAGCAGAGATGCCAGCGGACAAGAGACCCAGTACTTC; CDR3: CATSRDASGQETQYF
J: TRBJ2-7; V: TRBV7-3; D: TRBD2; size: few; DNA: TGTGCCAGCAGCTTGGTAGCGGGTTACCTCTACGAGCAGTACTTC; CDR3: CASSLVAGYLYEQYF
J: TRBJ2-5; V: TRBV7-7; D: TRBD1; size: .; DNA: TGCAACCCTCAGGCGGGACAGGAGTACCAAGAGACCCAGTACTTC; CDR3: CNPQAGQEYQETQYF
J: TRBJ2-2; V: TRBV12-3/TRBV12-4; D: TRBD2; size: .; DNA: TGTGCCAGCAGCAGCGGGAGGGCGACCGGGGAGCTGTTTTTT; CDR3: CASSSGRATGELFF
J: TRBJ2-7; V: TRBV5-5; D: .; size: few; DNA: TGTGCCAGCAGACGTCCGGGACAAAGTCTCGAGCAGTACTTC; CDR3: CASRRPGQSLEQYF
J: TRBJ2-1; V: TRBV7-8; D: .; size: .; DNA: TGTGCCAGCAGCCATACAGGCGGCCTCAATGAGCAGTTCTTC; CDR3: CASSHTGGLNEQFF
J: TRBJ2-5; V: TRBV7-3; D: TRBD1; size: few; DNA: TGTGCCAGCAGCCTTATAAGGGACAGGGGGGAGACCCAGTACTTC; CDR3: CASSLIRDRGETQYF
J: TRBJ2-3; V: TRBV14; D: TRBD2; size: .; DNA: TGTGCCAGCAGCCCGGGACTAGCGGGACGGGTGACTTCTCGCACAGATACGCAGTATTTT; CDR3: CASSPGLAGRVTSRTDTQYF
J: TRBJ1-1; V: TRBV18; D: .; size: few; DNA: TGTGCCAGCTCACCAATGGCAGGGTCGGGCACTGAAGCTTTCTTT; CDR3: CASSPMAGSGTEAFF
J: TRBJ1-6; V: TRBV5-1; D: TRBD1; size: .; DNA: TGCGCCAGCAGCTGGAGACAGGGGGGCTCGGGGTCACCCCTCCACTTT; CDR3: CASSWRQGGSGSPLHF
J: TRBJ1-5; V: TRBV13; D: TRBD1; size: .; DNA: TGTGCCAGCAGCTTACGACAGGGCGGCAATCAGCCCCAGCATTTT; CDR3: CASSLRQGGNQPQHF
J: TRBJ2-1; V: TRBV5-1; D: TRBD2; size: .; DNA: TGCGCCAGCAGCCGACGGACTAGCGGTAGCTCCTACAATGAGCAGTTCTTC; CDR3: CASSRRTSGSSYNEQFF
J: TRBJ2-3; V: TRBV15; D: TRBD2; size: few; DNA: TGTGCCACCTTCGGGCCTACCGGGGGGACTAGCGTAACAGATACGCAGTATTTT; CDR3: CATFGPTGGTSVTDTQYF
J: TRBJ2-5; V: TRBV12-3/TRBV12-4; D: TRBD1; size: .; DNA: TGTGCCAGCAGACGCACGACAGGGGGGCAAGAGACCCAGTACTTC; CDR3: CASRRTTGGQETQYF
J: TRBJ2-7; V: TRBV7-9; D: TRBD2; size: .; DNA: TGTGCCAGCAGCTTAGTCCGGCGCGGGAGGGCCTATTACGAGCAGTACTTC; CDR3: CASSLVRRGRAYYEQYF
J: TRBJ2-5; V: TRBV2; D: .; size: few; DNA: TGTGCCAGCGCAGCAATCGAGACCCAGTACTTC; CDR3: CASAAIETQYF
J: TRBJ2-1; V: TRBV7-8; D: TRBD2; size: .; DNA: TGTGCCAGCAGCTTAACTAGCGGGAGTAAGAGTGAGCAGTTCTTC; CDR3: CASSLTSGSKSEQFF
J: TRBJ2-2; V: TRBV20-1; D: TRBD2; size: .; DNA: TGCAGTGCGAGGACTAGCGGGAGGCCGATCACCGGGGAGCTGTTTTTT; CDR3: CSARTSGRPITGELFF
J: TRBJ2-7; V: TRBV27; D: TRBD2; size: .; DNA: TGTGCCAGCAGGACAGACCCATCCCGGACTAGCGGCCATAGCCACTACGAGCAGTACTTC; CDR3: CASRTDPSRTSGHSHYEQYF
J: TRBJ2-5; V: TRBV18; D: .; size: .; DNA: TGTGCCAGCTCACCGTACAAGGAGACCCAGTACTTC; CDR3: CASSPYKETQYF
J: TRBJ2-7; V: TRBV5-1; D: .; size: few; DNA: TGCGCCAGCAGCTTGCTTACGGCAGGGAACGAGCAGTACTTC; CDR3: CASSLLTAGNEQYF
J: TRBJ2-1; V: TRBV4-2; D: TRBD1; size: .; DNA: TGTGCCAGCAGGGGGGGACAGGGGCCGAACAATGAGCAGTTCTTC; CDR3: CASRGGQGPNNEQFF
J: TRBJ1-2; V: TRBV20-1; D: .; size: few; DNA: TGCAGTGCCCCCGGACACGGCCTCTTCTTC; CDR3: CSAPGHGLFF
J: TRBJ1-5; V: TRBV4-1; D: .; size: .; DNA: TGCGCCAGCAGCCATGACCCTAGCAATCAGCCCCAGCATTTT; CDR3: CASSHDPSNQPQHF
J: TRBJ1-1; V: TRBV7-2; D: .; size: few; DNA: TGTGCCAGCAGATTCAGGGTCCCGAACACTGAAGCTTTCTTT; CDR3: CASRFRVPNTEAFF
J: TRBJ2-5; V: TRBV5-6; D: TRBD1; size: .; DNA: TGTGCCAGCAGCCGCTACAGGGGGCTTAGGGAGACCCAGTACTTC; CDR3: CASSRYRGLRETQYF
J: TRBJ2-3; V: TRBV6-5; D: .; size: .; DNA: TGTGCCAGCAGTTCGGCAGAATACACAGATACGCAGTATTTT; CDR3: CASSSAEYTDTQYF
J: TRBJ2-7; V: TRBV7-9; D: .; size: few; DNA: TGTGCCAGCAGCCCTAACCCGTTCTCCTACGAGCAGTACTTC; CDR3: CASSPNPFSYEQYF
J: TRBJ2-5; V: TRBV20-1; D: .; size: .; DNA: TGCAGTGCTAGAGAGCGGGCGGGGCAAGAGACCCAGTACTTC; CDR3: CSARERAGQETQYF